The 29 T cell receptor beta chains below all came from one sample that was sequenced in a study of blood T cell repertoires in COVID-19. TCRdb's copy holds only in-frame clones and misses some; the assay was immunoSEQ multiplex PCR. The sample yields about 200,000 clones, roughly 88% seen once. Sequenced material: peripheral blood. These receptors originate from a man aged 60-69 years with acute or convalescent COVID-19.

Worth noting for this clone: The junction departs from the called germline gene at one end, perhaps through a read error. The chain recombines TRBV11-2 with TRBJ2-5; the match to TRBD2 covers 8 bases. The CDR3 consists of 11 residues. CDR1 and CDR2 (germline): SGHAT, FQNNGV. CDR3 residues: CASSSPGGRHF. DNA of the CDR3: TGTGCCAGCAGCTCCCCGGGGGGGAGGCACTTC.

The table lists this clone with a count of one. The chain joins TRBV5-6 to TRBJ1-1; perhaps TRBD1 as D (6 bases). The V end lost 4 bases, the J end lost 10 bases, and 14 bases lay between the germline ends. This CDR3 comprises 12 residues. Germline values: CDR1 SGHDT, CDR2 YYEEEE. The CDR3: CASSLRGAAAFF. CDR3 coding DNA: TGTGCCAGCAGCCTTCGGGGGGCGGCAGCTTTCTTT.

The CDR3 is CASSAGPGVYSYNEQFF. The CDR3 bases are TGTGCCAGCAGCGCGGGCCCCGGGGTTTACTCCTACAATGAGCAGTTCTTC. The chain is built from TRBV6-2 or TRBV6-3 and TRBJ2-1; D may be TRBD2 (5 bases). Trimming took off 6 bases at V and 0 bases at J, with 18 bases between the two ends. Germline V gene sequence: CDR1 MNHEY, CDR2 SVGEGT. The CDR3 runs 17 residues.

The genes are TRBV19 and TRBJ2-7, with 13 bases lining up with TRBD2. Germline CDR1 LNHDA, CDR2 SQIVND (reference sequence). Trimming took 0 bases from V and 2 from J; bases not matched to a gene: 7. This CDR3 comprises 18 residues. The CDR3 protein is CASSIEWAGTSGAYEQYF. The CDR3 coding sequence is TGTGCCAGTAGTATAGAGTGGGCCGGGACTAGCGGGGCCTACGAGCAGTACTTC.

J is TRBJ2-5 and V is TRBV10-3, with TRBD2 matching 11 bases. Germline CDR1 and CDR2: ENHRY and SYGVKD. The V segment lost 6 bases and the J segment 3 bases; nucleotides outside the gene matches: 3. This CDR3 has 14 amino acids. The CDR3 reads CAIRGTSGEETQYF. As DNA, the CDR3 is TGTGCCATCAGGGGGACTAGCGGAGAAGAGACCCAGTACTTC.

The table lists this clone with a few counts. This chain links TRBV18 with TRBJ2-7; maybe TRBD2 (5 bases). Germline-derived CDR1 and CDR2 are KGHSH and LQKENI. Deletions cut 3 bases from V and 2 bases from J, with 14 bases between. The CDR3 loop spans 15 amino acids. The CDR3 sequence: CASSPAGPPAYEQYF. The CDR3 DNA reads as TGTGCCAGCTCACCCGCGGGCCCCCCCGCCTACGAGCAGTACTTC. The full variable domain, its missing parts supplied by reference TRBV18 and TRBJ2-7, is NAGVMQNPRHLVRRRGQEARLRCSPMKGHSHVYWYRQLPEEGLKFMVYLQKENIIDESGMPKERFSAEFPKEGPSILRIQQVVRGDSAAYFCASSPAGPPAYEQYFGPGTRLTVT.

This clone was observed a single time. The chain is built from TRBV24-1 and TRBJ2-1, with 10 bases fitting TRBD2. CDR1 is KGHDR and CDR2 is SFDVKD in the germline V gene. The trim removed 3 bases at V and 6 bases at J, leaving 4 bases unmatched. The CDR3 totals 15 residues. CDR3 in amino acids: CATSDASGRSNEQFF. CDR3 nucleotide sequence: TGTGCCACCAGTGATGCTAGCGGGAGAAGCAATGAGCAGTTCTTC.

A single count supports this clone. The genes are TRBV29-1 and TRBJ2-3; the match to TRBD2 covers 15 bases. This CDR3 contains 18 residues. The J segment lost 0 bases and the V segment lost 2 bases, leaving 6 bases of the junction unmatched. The V gene's germline CDR1 is SQVTM and CDR2 ANQGSEA. CDR3 region: CSVERGTSGRRSTDTQYF. The CDR3 DNA reads TGCAGCGTTGAACGGGGGACTAGCGGGAGGCGTAGCACAGATACGCAGTATTTT.

This clone turned up a few times. This rearrangement joins TRBV3-1 (or the pseudogene TRBV3-2) to TRBJ1-4; 11 bases are a match to TRBD1. J was trimmed by 8 bases and V by 4 bases; bases with no gene match: 9. This CDR3 region has 16 residues. Germline values: CDR1 LGHDT, CDR2 YNNKEL (reference sequence). The DNA of the CDR3 is TGTGCCAGCAGCCCAGTCCCGGGACAGGGGGGAGAAAAACTGTTTTTT. This gives the protein CASSPVPGQGGEKLFF.

This chain uses TRBV27 with TRBJ2-7; TRBD1 might be the D (5 bases). Germline loops: CDR1 MNHEY, CDR2 SMNVEV (reference sequence). This CDR3 is 14 amino acids long. The ends were cut back, 5 bases at V and 3 bases at J, with 14 bases in the middle. The DNA for the CDR3 is TGTGCCAGCAGTCGGGCAGGGCCCATCTACGAGCAGTACTTC. Its protein product is CASSRAGPIYEQYF.

The rearrangement links TRBV28 to TRBJ2-2, with D perhaps TRBD1 (6 bases). This CDR3 is 17 amino acids long. Germline CDR1 reads MDHEN; CDR2 reads SYDVKM. V dropped 6 bases and J dropped 1 base, with 18 bases sitting between them. In DNA form, the CDR3 reads TGTGCCAGCAGCATCTCAGCCGGGACAATGAACACCGGGGAGCTGTTTTTT. It codes for CASSISAGTMNTGELFF.

This chain links TRBV9 with TRBJ2-5, with TRBD2 identical over 9 bases. Germline V gene lookup returns CDR1 SGDLS and CDR2 YYNGEE. V lost 3 bases to trimming and J lost 4 bases; unmatched junction nucleotides: 4. The CDR3 length is 14 residues. The chain's CDR3 is CASSEGLARETQYF. In nucleotides, the CDR3 is TGTGCCAGCAGCGAGGGACTAGCCCGAGAGACCCAGTACTTC.

The chain recombines TRBV5-1 with TRBJ2-7; 8 nucleotides align to TRBD2. Germline CDR1 reads SGHRS; CDR2 reads YFSETQ. The trim removed 1 base at V and 2 bases at J, leaving 5 bases unmatched. The CDR3 is made up of 15 amino acids. Written as DNA, the CDR3 is TGCGCCAGCAGCTTGACGGCGGGAGGTACCTACGAGCAGTACTTC. Its protein is CASSLTAGGTYEQYF.

CDR3 in amino acids: CASSLSRQGNTEAFF. CDR3 nucleotide sequence: TGTGCCAGCAGTTTATCCCGGCAGGGGAACACTGAAGCTTTCTTT. This rearrangement joins TRBV28 to TRBJ1-1; D possibly corresponds to TRBD1 (5 bases). The CDR3 loop spans 15 amino acids. The germline V and J ends were trimmed by 1 base and 1 base, with 10 bases remaining between them. Germline V lookup: CDR1 MDHEN, CDR2 SYDVKM.

The chain combines TRBV6-4 with TRBJ2-1, with 14 bases fitting TRBD2. This CDR3 is built from 16 residues. V lost 2 bases to trimming and J lost 10 bases; unmatched junction nucleotides: 7. Per germline, CDR1 MRHNA and CDR2 SNTAGT. CDR3 nucleotide sequence: TGTGCCAGCAGTGACCCGGGACTAGCGGGAGTCCGGGAGCAGTTCTTC. This gives the protein CASSDPGLAGVREQFF.

The chain joins TRBV20-1 to TRBJ1-1; the D is unclear. Between the trimmed V and J ends, which lost 7 bases and 2 bases, there was a span of 8 bases. This CDR3 has 11 residues. The germline V gene encodes CDR1 DFQATT and CDR2 SNEGSKA (reference sequence). The DNA of the CDR3 is TGCAGTGTGGTACACAACACTGAAGCTTTCTTT. It encodes CSVVHNTEAFF.

V gene TRBV7-2 combines with J gene TRBJ1-2; D is perhaps TRBD1 (5 bases). The germline V and J ends were trimmed by 5 bases and 4 bases, with 17 bases remaining between them. From germline, CDR1 is SGHTA and CDR2 FQGNSA. The length of the CDR3 is 15 residues. CDR3 sequence: CASSPGPLPSYGYTF. CDR3 bases: TGTGCCAGCAGCCCAGGGCCTCTACCCTCCTATGGCTACACCTTC. The variable domain in full, with the rest retrieved from reference TRBV7-2 and TRBJ1-2, is GAGVSQSPSNKVTEKGKDVELRCDPISGHTALYWYRQSLGQGLEFLIYFQGNSAPDKSGLPSDRFSAERTGGSVSTLTIQRTQQEDSAVYLCASSPGPLPSYGYTFGSGTRLTVV.

The rearrangement uses TRBV7-9 and TRBJ2-7, with 8 bases matching TRBD1. Germline V lookup: CDR1 SEHNR, CDR2 FQNEAQ (reference sequence). V trimming: 5 bases; J trimming: 1 base; junction bases outside the gene matches: 7. The CDR3 runs to 15 residues. The CDR3 here is CASSPGQGLSYEQYF. CDR3 in DNA: TGTGCCAGCAGCCCCGGACAGGGATTGTCCTACGAGCAGTACTTC.

This clone was recorded a few times. The chain combines TRBV19 with TRBJ2-7, with 10 positions matching TRBD1. From germline, CDR1 is LNHDA and CDR2 SQIVND (reference sequence). The V and J ends lost 5 bases and 7 bases, in that order; junction bases with no gene match: 8. The CDR3 has 14 amino acids. Written as DNA, the CDR3 is TGTGCCAGTAGTCCCGGGACAGGGGAAAGGGAGCAGTACTTC. Amino acid sequence: CASSPGTGEREQYF.

J is TRBJ2-1 and V is TRBV11-3; 7 nucleotides align to TRBD2. Trimming cost V 2 bases and J 8 bases; bases outside gene matches: 6. Germline V gene data show CDR1 as SGHNT and CDR2 as YENEEA. The CDR3 is 14 residues long. This CDR3 reads CASSLLAGRDEQFF. In DNA, the CDR3 is TGTGCCAGCAGCTTACTCGCGGGGAGGGATGAGCAGTTCTTC.

The chain carries TRBV6-5 and TRBJ2-7, with 10 bases lining up with TRBD2. This CDR3 has 14 amino acids. Germline CDR1 and CDR2: MNHEY and SVGAGI. The trim removed 5 bases at V and 2 bases at J, leaving 3 bases unmatched. The CDR3 DNA reads TGTGCCAGCAGTACAACTAGCGGGACCTACGAGCAGTACTTC. Residues: CASSTTSGTYEQYF.

The chain links TRBV28 to TRBJ2-7; D may be TRBD1 (7 bases). Trimming removed 1 base at V and 0 bases at J, with 16 bases between. This CDR3 region has 17 residues. Germline V lookup: CDR1 MDHEN, CDR2 SYDVKM. In DNA form, the CDR3 reads TGTGCCAGCAGTTTATTAGGAGGGGGCGGAAGCTCCTACGAGCAGTACTTC. Amino acid sequence: CASSLLGGGGSSYEQYF. Full variable domain (remainder filled in from reference TRBV28 and TRBJ2-7): DVKVTQSSRYLVKRTGEKVFLECVQDMDHENMFWYRQDPGLGLRLIYFSYDVKMKEKGDIPEGYSVSREKKERFSLILESASTNQTSMYLCASSLLGGGGSSYEQYFGPGTRLTVT.

The chain links TRBV5-4 to TRBJ2-1; maybe TRBD1 (6 bases). This CDR3 contains 14 residues. With 0 bases removed from V and 8 bases from J, the gap between germline ends came to 12 bases. Germline V lookup: CDR1 SGHNT, CDR2 YYREEE (reference sequence). CDR3 in amino acids: CASSLDRAGDEQFF. The CDR3 nucleotides read TGTGCCAGCAGCTTGGACAGGGCGGGCGATGAGCAGTTCTTC.

The V call is TRBV5-1, the J call TRBJ2-7; D is possibly TRBD2 (6 bases). Germline CDR1 is SGHRS and CDR2 is YFSETQ. V was trimmed by 7 bases and J by 0 bases, leaving 14 bases between them. The CDR3 sequence is 14 residues long. The CDR3 here is CASAGAGSSYEQYF. The DNA of the CDR3 is TGCGCCAGCGCTGGGGCGGGGTCCTCCTACGAGCAGTACTTC.

V gene TRBV5-1 combines with J gene TRBJ1-4; no clear D. Per the germline V gene, CDR1 is SGHRS and CDR2 is YFSETQ. The length of the CDR3 is 15 residues. Trimming removed 2 bases from V and 6 bases from J, with 14 bases in between. CDR3 loop: CASSFGNAEYEKLFF. CDR3 DNA: TGCGCCAGCAGCTTCGGTAACGCGGAGTATGAAAAACTGTTTTTT.

V usage is TRBV6-1 and J usage is TRBJ2-3; D possibly corresponds to TRBD1 (6 bases). The CDR3 covers 16 residues. V was pared by 4 bases and J by 0 bases, with 14 bases between. In germline, CDR1 is MNHNS, CDR2 SASEGT. The CDR3 region is CASSVTGRTSTDTQYF. The CDR3 DNA reads TGTGCCAGCAGTGTTACAGGGCGAACTAGCACAGATACGCAGTATTTT.

This rearrangement joins TRBV7-8 to TRBJ2-7, with 11 nucleotides matching TRBD2. The trim removed 5 bases at V and 3 bases at J, leaving 9 bases unmatched. Per germline, CDR1 SGHVS and CDR2 FQNEAQ. The CDR3 runs 16 residues. Here the CDR3 reads CASSLGVAGGVYEQYF. As DNA, the CDR3 is TGTGCCAGCAGCCTCGGGGTAGCGGGAGGGGTCTACGAGCAGTACTTC.

This chain links TRBV27 with TRBJ2-3; 8 positions match TRBD2. Per the germline V gene, CDR1 is MNHEY and CDR2 is SMNVEV (reference sequence). This CDR3 spans 14 amino acids. With 2 bases clipped from V and 7 bases from J, the junction kept 5 bases outside the gene matches. The CDR3 DNA sequence: TGTGCCAGCAGTTTAGGGACTAGGGGCCATACGCAGTATTTT. Amino acids: CASSLGTRGHTQYF.

The V call is TRBV7-9, the J call TRBJ2-7; D unresolved. This CDR3 region has 14 residues. From germline, CDR1 is SEHNR and CDR2 FQNEAQ (reference sequence). Trimming removed 3 bases at V and 3 bases at J, with 12 bases between. CDR3 coding DNA: TGTGCCAGCAGCTTCCCAGGCACCCACTACGAGCAGTACTTC. Residues: CASSFPGTHYEQYF.